The 9 T cell receptor beta chains listed next were all sequenced from one sample in a study of Ad26.COV2.S vaccination and SARS-CoV-2 variants. This table comes from immunoSEQ multiplex PCR, and its TCRdb copy is limited to in-frame clones, with some not included. In the table there are about 480,000 clones, 70% to 90% of which are singletons. Treatment defined: roughly 19 received Ad26.COV2.S at low or high dose, single or two shots; about 5 received placebo; per-sample allocation not given. Day 63 after the first injection of vaccine or placebo was the sampling time. The sequencing used peripheral blood, collected in a trial of Ad26.COV2.S vaccine versus placebo. Every receptor here comes from a person between 18 and 59 years old who received the Ad26.COV2.S COVID-19 vaccine or a placebo.

The genes are TRBV5-4 and TRBJ2-1, with a weak D call TRBD2 (6 bases). Per germline, CDR1 SGHNT and CDR2 YYREEE (reference sequence). The CDR3 has 14 amino acids. The ends were cut back, 4 bases at V and 8 bases at J, with 16 bases in the middle. The chain's CDR3 is CASSPTPSGDEQFF. The DNA for the CDR3 is TGTGCCAGCAGCCCCACCCCTTCGGGGGATGAGCAGTTCTTC.

This chain uses TRBV4-3 with TRBJ2-7; no clear D gene. Germline V gene sequence: CDR1 LGHNA, CDR2 YSLEER. The V end lost 3 bases, the J end lost 3 bases, and 12 bases lay between the germline ends. This CDR3 comprises 14 residues. The CDR3 loop is CASSQGIVGYEQYF. The CDR3 coding sequence is TGCGCCAGCAGCCAGGGGATAGTCGGCTACGAGCAGTACTTC.

A few counts support this clone. The rearrangement uses TRBV29-1 and TRBJ1-1; TRBD1 might be the D (6 bases). Germline V gene sequence: CDR1 SQVTM, CDR2 ANQGSEA. The CDR3 loop spans 14 amino acids. Trimming took 5 bases from V and 4 from J, leaving 17 bases between them. Here the CDR3 DNA reads TGCAGCGTTTCCGTAGGGGGGGGTGGCACTGAAGCTTTCTTT. Protein sequence: CSVSVGGGGTEAFF.

The count of this clone is one. The J gene is TRBJ2-1, the V gene TRBV28; 7 bases are shared with TRBD2. CDR1 is MDHEN and CDR2 is SYDVKM in the germline V gene. The CDR3 length is 15 residues. The V gene end was trimmed by 5 bases and the J gene end by 7 bases; junction bases not matched to a gene: 11. The CDR3 protein is CASSPVRGSKNEQFF. Here the CDR3 DNA reads TGTGCCAGCAGTCCTGTCCGCGGGAGCAAAAATGAGCAGTTCTTC. The entire variable domain, with the rest obtained from reference TRBV28 and TRBJ2-1, is as follows: DVKVTQSSRYLVKRTGEKVFLECVQDMDHENMFWYRQDPGLGLRLIYFSYDVKMKEKGDIPEGYSVSREKKERFSLILESASTNQTSMYLCASSPVRGSKNEQFFGPGTRLTVL.

This chain links TRBV29-1 with TRBJ2-3; D may be TRBD2 (5 bases). V lost 3 bases, J lost 9 bases, and 16 bases lay in between. CDR3 length: 13 amino acids. Germline assignment: CDR1 SQVTM and CDR2 ANQGSEA. DNA of the CDR3: TGCAGCGTTGACATCGGGGTTTTGGGAACGCAGTATTTT. This codes for CSVDIGVLGTQYF.

V gene TRBV7-2 combines with J gene TRBJ2-5; tentative D call: TRBD2 (6 bases). Trimming shortened V by 2 bases and J by 3 bases, and 13 bases separated the two germline ends. Germline CDR1 reads SGHTA; CDR2 reads FQGNSA. CDR3 length: 15 amino acids. The CDR3 protein is CASSLLLGGKETQYF. Written as DNA, the CDR3 is TGTGCCAGCAGCTTACTATTGGGGGGAAAAGAGACCCAGTACTTC.

This chain links TRBV30 with TRBJ1-6; no firm D call. The germline CDR1 and CDR2 sequences are GTSNPN and SVGIG (reference sequence). The CDR3 covers 10 residues. Trimming removed 3 bases from V and 14 bases from J, with 8 bases in between. In DNA form, the CDR3 reads TGTGCCTGGAGCTCCGGCACCCTCCACTTT. It is translated as CAWSSGTLHF.

This clone was seen a few times. CDR3 sequence reads: CASRTHRGDPNEQFF. The CDR3 coding sequence is TGTGCCAGCAGAACCCACAGGGGCGATCCCAATGAGCAGTTCTTC. The chain uses TRBV27 and TRBJ2-1; TRBD1 matches at 7 bases. V gave up 6 bases and J gave up 6 bases; unmatched junction bases: 11. The CDR3 runs 15 residues. CDR1 MNHEY and CDR2 SMNVEV come from the germline V gene (reference sequence).

This clone was seen more than once but under ten times. The J gene is TRBJ1-6, the V gene TRBV5-6; 8 bases are a match to TRBD1. The CDR3 contains 17 residues. The V gene's germline CDR1 is SGHDT and CDR2 YYEEEE. The V segment lost 0 bases and the J segment 7 bases; nucleotides outside the gene matches: 9. The CDR3 reads CASSLGPQGAGNSPLHF. Written as DNA, the CDR3 is TGTGCCAGCAGCTTGGGCCCCCAGGGGGCTGGCAATTCACCCCTCCACTTT.